A single sample gave rise to the 4 T cell receptor beta chains below, sequenced in a study of T cells in women clearing cervical HPV infection. The repertoire was sequenced with immunoSEQ multiplex PCR; TCRdb's copy has only in-frame clones and lacks some. The data show 40,000 or so clones, and the top ten clones hold approximately 6.3%. Sequenced input: blood buffy coat. The source is a woman aged 18-69 years with a cervical HPV16 infection that either progressed to CIN3+ or cleared (not recorded which).

Of note for this clone: The read gets to within 3 residues of the CDR3 end, and the germline J gene fills in the rest. The chain links TRBV7-6 to TRBJ2-3; 8 nucleotides agree with TRBD2. Per the germline V gene, CDR1 is SGHVS and CDR2 is FNYEAQ. CDR3 size: 15 residues. The sequenced part of the CDR3 DNA is TGTGCCAGCAGCCCTGCGGGAGGCCTCCAAGAGGCG. It codes for CASSPAGGLQEA. The full CDR3 reads CASSPAGGLQEAQYF.

As for this clone: The CDR3 is cut off 3 residues early in the read; its end comes from the germline J gene. The J gene is TRBJ2-7, the V gene TRBV20-1, with 9 nucleotides matching TRBD2. Trimming removed 3 bases from V and 6 bases from J; junction bases left unmatched: 9. CDR1 and CDR2 from the germline V gene are DFQATT and SNEGSKA (reference sequence). This CDR3 is built from 14 residues. The CDR3 bases that were read are TGCAGTGCTAGGAGGCGGGAGGGCCTCGGCGAG. Its translation is CSARRREGLGE. The entire CDR3 reads CSARRREGLGEQYF.

To note about this clone: The sequenced fragment ends 3 residues before the CDR3 boundary, so the rest is inferred from the germline J gene. The sample has other DNA sequences that encode this CDR3 too. The chain has TRBV19 and TRBJ1-3, with unresolved D. V dropped 5 bases and J dropped 0 bases, with 20 bases sitting between them. Per the germline V gene, CDR1 is LNHDA and CDR2 is SQIVND (reference sequence). There are 18 residues in the CDR3. The covered CDR3 bases are TGTGCCAGTAGTCAATTCCGAGTTGAGAGACTCTCTGGAAACACC. The encoded protein is CASSQFRVERLSGNT. The CDR3 reads in full as CASSQFRVERLSGNTIYF.

On this clone: The CDR3 is cut off 3 residues early in the read; its end comes from the germline J gene. The chain is built from TRBV20-1 and TRBJ2-3; TRBD2 might be the D (5 bases). Germline CDR1 and CDR2: DFQATT and SNEGSKA (reference sequence). V was shortened by 0 bases and J by 2 bases, with 21 bases between the two germline ends. The CDR3 has 18 residues. The CDR3 DNA, read in part, is TGCAGTGCTAGAGATGTCGGGGAGTTTGCCCTTGACACAGATACG. Amino acids: CSARDVGEFALDTDT. The complete CDR3 reads CSARDVGEFALDTDTQYF.